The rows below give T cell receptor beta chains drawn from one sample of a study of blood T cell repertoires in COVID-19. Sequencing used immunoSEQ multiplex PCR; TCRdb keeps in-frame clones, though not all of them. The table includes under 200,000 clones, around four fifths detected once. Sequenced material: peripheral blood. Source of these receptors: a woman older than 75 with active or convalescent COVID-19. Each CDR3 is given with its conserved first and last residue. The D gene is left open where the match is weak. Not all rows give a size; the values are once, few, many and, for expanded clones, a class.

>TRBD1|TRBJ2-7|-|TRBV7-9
TGTGCCAGCAGCTCCGGGACAGTCGTCTACGAGCAGTACTTC
CASSSGTVVYEQYF
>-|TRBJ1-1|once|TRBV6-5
TGTGCCAGCAGTTACTCTGTGTCGGGGTTAAGAACTGAAGCTTTCTTT
CASSYSVSGLRTEAFF
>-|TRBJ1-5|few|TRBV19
TGTGCCAGTAGTGCCCTCGGCAGGAATCAGCCCCAGCATTTT
CASSALGRNQPQHF
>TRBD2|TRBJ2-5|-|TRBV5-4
TGTGCCAGCACCAAATCCGAGGGAGCGGGGGGGCAAGAGACCCAGTACTTC
CASTKSEGAGGQETQYF
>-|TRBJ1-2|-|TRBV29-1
TGCAGCGTTGGAGGGGAGAGGGAAGGACAGTACTATGGCTACACCTTC
CSVGGEREGQYYGYTF
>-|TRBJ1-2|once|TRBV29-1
TGCAGCGTTGAGCGGGCAGGGGTTAACTATGGCTACACCTTC
CSVERAGVNYGYTF
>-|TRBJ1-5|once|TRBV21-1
TGTGCCAGCAGCATAAAACTTGTCGGACAGGGACTTGATAGCAATCAGCCCCAGCATTTT
CASSIKLVGQGLDSNQPQHF
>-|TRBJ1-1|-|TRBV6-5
TGTGCCAGCAGCCCCAACAGCCTTATAATCACTGAAGCTTTCTTT
CASSPNSLIITEAFF
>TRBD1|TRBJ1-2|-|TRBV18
TGTGCCAGCTCCTTATACGGACAGGGTGCGAATGGCTACACCTTC
CASSLYGQGANGYTF
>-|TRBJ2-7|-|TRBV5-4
TGTGCCAGCAGCTCCAGGGAAACATCCGAGCAGTACTTC
CASSSRETSEQYF
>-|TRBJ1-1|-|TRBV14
TGTGCCAGCAGCCAGTTGGCAGGGCTGAACACTGAAGCTTTCTTT
CASSQLAGLNTEAFF
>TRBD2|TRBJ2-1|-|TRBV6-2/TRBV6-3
TGTGCCAGCAGTGCCTCCCCCCCGGGACTAGCGGGTTACAATGAGCAGTTCTTC
CASSASPPGLAGYNEQFF
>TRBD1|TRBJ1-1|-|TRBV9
TGTGCCAGCAGCGTGGAGGGACAGGGAGCTGAAGCTTTCTTT
CASSVEGQGAEAFF
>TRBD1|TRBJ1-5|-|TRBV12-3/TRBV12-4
TGTGCCAGCAGACAGGGGGCAAGTCAGCCCCAGCATTTT
CASRQGASQPQHF
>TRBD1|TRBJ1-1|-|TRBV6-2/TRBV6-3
TGTGCCAGCAGTCCGAGACAGGGTGCTTTCTTT
CASSPRQGAFF
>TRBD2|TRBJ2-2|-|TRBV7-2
TGTGCCAGCAGCTCTGCGGGGGTAGGGAACACCGGGGAGCTGTTTTTT
CASSSAGVGNTGELFF
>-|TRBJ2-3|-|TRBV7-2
TGTGCCAGCAGCTTAGCGGGGCCGACAGGTCGACATACGCAGTATTTT
CASSLAGPTGRHTQYF
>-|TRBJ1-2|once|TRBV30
TGTGCCTGGACCTACCATCCGGCTAACTATGGCTACACCTTC
CAWTYHPANYGYTF
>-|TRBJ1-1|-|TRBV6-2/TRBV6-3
TGTGCCAGCAGTTCAGGGAGGACTGAAGCTTTCTTT
CASSSGRTEAFF
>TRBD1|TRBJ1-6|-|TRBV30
TGTGCCTGGAGTTTTGGACAGGCTTATAATTCACCCCTCCACTTT
CAWSFGQAYNSPLHF
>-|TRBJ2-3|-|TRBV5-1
TGCGCCAGCAGCCAGGCGGGGTACACAGATACGCAGTATTTT
CASSQAGYTDTQYF
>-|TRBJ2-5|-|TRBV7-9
TGTGCCAGCAGCCAACAGCGGTACCAAGAGACCCAGTACTTC
CASSQQRYQETQYF
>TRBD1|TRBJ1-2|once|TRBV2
TGTGCCAGTTCGAGAGACAGGGCTCCTGGCTATGGCTACACCTTC
CASSRDRAPGYGYTF
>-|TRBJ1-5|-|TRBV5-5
TGTGCCAGCAGCTTGGGTGGAGGTACTTTAGTACTAGAGGGTCAGCCCCAGCATTTT
CASSLGGGTLVLEGQPQHF
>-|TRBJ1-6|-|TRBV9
TGTGCCAGCAGCGCAGGCACCTATAATTCACCCCTCCACTTT
CASSAGTYNSPLHF
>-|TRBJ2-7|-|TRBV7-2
TGTGCCAGCAGCTTAGCTACAGGGAACTCCTACGAGCAGTACTTC
CASSLATGNSYEQYF
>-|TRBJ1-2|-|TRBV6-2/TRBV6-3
TGTGCCAGCAGTTTAGAGGGTCGGGGCTATGGCTACACCTTC
CASSLEGRGYGYTF
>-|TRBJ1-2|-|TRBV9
TGTGCCAGCAGCCCTGGGTTGGGGGGAGAAAACGCGGGTGGCTACACCTTC
CASSPGLGGENAGGYTF
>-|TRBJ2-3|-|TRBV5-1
TGCGCCAGCAGCTTGGCGGGATTCACAGATACGCAGTATTTT
CASSLAGFTDTQYF
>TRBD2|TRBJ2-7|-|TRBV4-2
TGTGCCAGCAGCCAAGAGGCTAGCGGGGGGGCCGAACTCGAGCAGTACTTC
CASSQEASGGAELEQYF